Below, 23 T cell receptor beta chains from the same sample are listed, as sequenced in a study of beta chain features in type 1 diabetes. Study-wide findings and caveats: In every one of the four CD4+ subsets, TCRB CDR3s were moderately but significantly shorter in Type 1 diabetes patients.

Antigens of these TCRs are unknown. The study reverse transcribed the entire isolated RNA, so it sequenced expressed TCRB transcripts. The table came from immunoSEQ multiplex PCR; TCRdb's copy has only in-frame clones and leaves some out. The data hold under 300,000 clones, with roughly 13% observed a single time. Source material: naive CD4+ T cells from blood. The receptors derive from a man under 40 with type 1 diabetes.

The chain recombines TRBV6-1 with TRBJ2-3; tentatively, D is TRBD2 (6 bases). The CDR3 extends over 14 amino acids. The V gene lost 8 bases and the J gene lost 1 base, with 13 bases spanning the gap. Germline CDR1 MNHNS, CDR2 SASEGT. The CDR3 here is CASASASGTDTQYF. The CDR3 DNA is TGTGCCAGCGCCTCGGCTAGCGGCACAGATACGCAGTATTTT.

The rearrangement links TRBV6-5 to TRBJ2-5; 12 bases fit TRBD2. This CDR3 comprises 15 residues. Germline CDR1 reads MNHEY; CDR2 reads SVGAGI. V gave up 7 bases and J gave up 3 bases; unmatched junction bases: 6. CDR3 bases: TGTGCCAGCATCACCAGACTAGCGGGAGAAGAGACCCAGTACTTC. Translated: CASITRLAGEETQYF.

This clone was observed a few times. This sequence joins TRBV11-3 and TRBJ2-5; 13 bases are a match to TRBD2. With V trimmed by 5 bases and J by 11 bases, 11 bases remained unmatched. Germline V gives CDR1 SGHNT, CDR2 YENEEA. The CDR3 extends over 15 amino acids. This CDR3 reads CASSVLAGGPGEQYF. DNA of the CDR3: TGTGCCAGCAGCGTACTAGCGGGGGGGCCTGGTGAGCAGTACTTC. Based on the CDR3 plus reference TRBV11-3 and TRBJ2-5, the full variable domain is EAGVVQSPRYKIIEKKQPVAFWCNPISGHNTLYWYLQNLGQGPELLIRYENEEAVDDSQLPKDRFSAERLKGVDSTLKIQPAELGDSAVYLCASSVLAGGPGEQYFGPGTRLLVL.

This chain connects TRBV5-1 to TRBJ2-7; D might be TRBD1 (6 bases). V dropped 1 base and J dropped 0 bases, with 8 bases sitting between them. Looked up from germline, CDR1 is SGHRS and CDR2 is YFSETQ. This CDR3 region has 14 residues. The DNA for the CDR3 is TGCGCCAGCAGCTTGCAGGGGACCTCCTACGAGCAGTACTTC. Amino acid sequence: CASSLQGTSYEQYF. Based on the CDR3 plus reference TRBV5-1 and TRBJ2-7, the full variable domain is KAGVTQTPRYLIKTRGQQVTLSCSPISGHRSVSWYQQTPGQGLQFLFEYFSETQRNKGNFPGRFSGRQFSNSRSEMNVSTLELGDSALYLCASSLQGTSYEQYFGPGTRLTVT.

Comment on this clone: The same CDR3 also results from other DNA sequences found in this sample. This chain links TRBV5-1 with TRBJ2-5, with D possibly matching TRBD2 (6 bases). V shed 1 base and J shed 2 bases, with 9 bases lying between them. CDR3 length equals 14 residues. Germline lookup yields CDR1 SGHRS and CDR2 YFSETQ. The CDR3 reads CASSLRDSQETQYF. CDR3 DNA: TGCGCCAGCAGCTTGAGGGACTCGCAAGAGACCCAGTACTTC.

A few counts support this clone. This sequence joins TRBV9 and TRBJ2-2, with no clear D. Germline V gene lookup returns CDR1 SGDLS and CDR2 YYNGEE. CDR3 length: 12 amino acids. V was clipped by 4 bases and J by 10 bases, with 11 bases between them. CDR3 nucleotides: TGTGCCAGCAGCCGTACAGACGAGGAGCTGTTTTTT. Amino acid sequence: CASSRTDEELFF.

The J gene is TRBJ1-5, the V gene TRBV7-2, with D perhaps TRBD1 (5 bases). The CDR3 contains 14 residues. Germline V gene data show CDR1 as SGHTA and CDR2 as FQGNSA. V was shortened by 5 bases and J by 6 bases, with 14 bases between the two germline ends. In DNA form, the CDR3 reads TGTGCCAGCAGCCTGCGGAGGGGAGGTCAGCCCCAGCATTTT. Translated: CASSLRRGGQPQHF.

This clone came up a few times. The rearrangement uses TRBV29-1 and TRBJ2-7; 7 bases match TRBD1. In germline, CDR1 is SQVTM, CDR2 ANQGSEA. The CDR3 has 13 residues. Trimming cost V 4 bases and J 1 base; bases outside gene matches: 4. The CDR3 DNA follows: TGCAGCGTTGTTAGCAGGGGGTCCTACGAGCAGTACTTC. It codes for CSVVSRGSYEQYF.

The CDR3 region has the DNA TGCAGTTCCCCTTTCAGGGGCTACACCTTC. Translated: CSSPFRGYTF. The chain links TRBV20-1 to TRBJ1-2; D unresolved. Germline values: CDR1 DFQATT, CDR2 SNEGSKA (reference sequence). V was shortened by 8 bases and J by 8 bases, with 12 bases between the two germline ends. The CDR3 consists of 10 residues.

This clone was seen only once. The gene calls are TRBV6-1 and TRBJ2-2; TRBD2 agrees at 11 bases. The CDR3 contains 15 residues. The V and J ends lost 9 bases and 5 bases, in that order; junction bases with no gene match: 8. Germline-derived CDR1 and CDR2 are MNHNS and SASEGT. The chain's CDR3 is CASRRLAGSTGELFF. CDR3 nucleotide sequence: TGTGCCAGTCGACGACTAGCGGGAAGTACCGGGGAGCTGTTTTTT.

This chain links TRBV4-1 with TRBJ2-1, with 8 nucleotides matching TRBD1. The CDR3 runs to 16 residues. Germline V lookup: CDR1 MGHRA, CDR2 YSYEKL. J lost 0 bases, V lost 4 bases, and 5 bases had no gene match. The CDR3 spells CASSPGQGSSYNEQFF. The CDR3, as DNA: TGCGCCAGCAGCCCAGGACAGGGCAGCTCCTACAATGAGCAGTTCTTC.

This rearrangement joins TRBV7-2 to TRBJ2-4; 8 bases are a match to TRBD2. V shed 3 bases, J shed 5 bases, and the junction held 6 bases outside the gene matches. Germline CDR1 is SGHTA and CDR2 is FQGNSA. The CDR3 has 15 residues. CDR3 in DNA: TGTGCCAGCAGCTTCCCGGGACTAGTCCAAAACATTCAGTACTTC. As protein: CASSFPGLVQNIQYF.

This clone was found a few times. The gene calls are TRBV30 and TRBJ1-2; no definite D call. Trimming cost V 3 bases and J 1 base, with 6 bases left between them. The CDR3 contains 12 residues. Looked up from germline, CDR1 is GTSNPN and CDR2 is SVGIG (reference sequence). The CDR3 DNA reads TGTGCCTGGAGCGGGGATAACTATGGCTACACCTTC. Protein product: CAWSGDNYGYTF.

The chain combines TRBV6-1 with TRBJ1-1, with TRBD1 matching 9 bases. From germline, CDR1 is MNHNS and CDR2 SASEGT. With V trimmed by 6 bases and J by 5 bases, 10 bases remained unmatched. The CDR3 runs to 15 residues. The CDR3 DNA reads TGTGCCAGCAGCCGAGGGGGGACAGGGAGAACTGAAGCTTTCTTT. This encodes CASSRGGTGRTEAFF.

In its sample, this clone was seen a few times. The gene calls are TRBV5-1 and TRBJ2-3, with 8 nucleotides matching TRBD1. Germline CDR1 is SGHRS and CDR2 is YFSETQ. The CDR3 consists of 15 residues. The J segment lost 1 base and the V segment lost 4 bases, leaving 5 bases of the junction unmatched. CDR3 DNA: TGCGCCAGCAGCGCGACAGGGGATCGCACAGATACGCAGTATTTT. This sequence encodes CASSATGDRTDTQYF. Based on the CDR3 plus reference TRBV5-1 and TRBJ2-3, the full variable domain is KAGVTQTPRYLIKTRGQQVTLSCSPISGHRSVSWYQQTPGQGLQFLFEYFSETQRNKGNFPGRFSGRQFSNSRSEMNVSTLELGDSALYLCASSATGDRTDTQYFGPGTRLTVL.

V and J are TRBV10-3 and TRBJ2-2; 8 positions agree with TRBD1. Germline lookup yields CDR1 ENHRY and CDR2 SYGVKD. The CDR3 runs 14 residues. V dropped 8 bases and J dropped 7; count of bases not matched to a gene: 9. Here the CDR3 DNA reads TGTGCCATCGGGGCAGGGGGCGCGGTCGGGGAGCTGTTTTTT. Translated: CAIGAGGAVGELFF.

The chain combines TRBV7-9 with TRBJ2-3, with TRBD2 matching 8 bases. There are 17 residues in the CDR3. V lost 4 bases, J lost 1 base, and 10 bases stayed unmatched. Per germline, CDR1 SEHNR and CDR2 FQNEAQ (reference sequence). In DNA form, the CDR3 reads TGTGCCAGCAGCTCGCGGCGGGGGGCGGGACGCACAGATACGCAGTATTTT. It translates to CASSSRRGAGRTDTQYF.

A few counts support this clone. J is TRBJ1-1 and V is TRBV25-1; 7 bases fit TRBD1. The CDR3 length is 15 residues. V shed 3 bases and J 3 bases; nucleotides not matched to a gene: 7. The germline gives CDR1 MGHDK, CDR2 SYGVNS. The CDR3 nucleotides read TGTGCCAGCAGTGAGACACAGGGGTTTCACACTGAAGCTTTCTTT. Its translation is CASSETQGFHTEAFF.

In this sample, this clone turned up a few times. The chain joins TRBV25-1 to TRBJ2-3, with D possibly being TRBD2 (6 bases). CDR3 length equals 15 residues. V was clipped by 2 bases and J by 6 bases, with 15 bases between them. CDR1 and CDR2 (germline): MGHDK, SYGVNS. The CDR3 here is CASSEPSGPSDTQYF. In DNA, the CDR3 is TGTGCCAGCAGTGAACCCAGCGGGCCATCGGATACGCAGTATTTT.

This chain uses TRBV18 with TRBJ2-5, with no clear D. The V end was cut by 0 bases, the J end by 4 bases, with 9 bases between. Germline assignment: CDR1 KGHSH and CDR2 LQKENI. CDR3 size: 14 residues. The CDR3: CASSPPAVGETQYF. The CDR3 DNA sequence: TGTGCCAGCTCACCACCGGCAGTTGGAGAGACCCAGTACTTC.

This clone was detected a few times. The rearrangement uses TRBV13 and TRBJ2-2, with 11 bases that match TRBD2. CDR3 length: 19 residues. V lost 1 base and J lost 1; bases outside the gene matches: 8. Germline V lookup: CDR1 PRHDT, CDR2 FYEKMQ (reference sequence). As DNA, the CDR3 is TGTGCCAGCAGCTTAGCGAGACTAGCGGGACCTCAGAACACCGGGGAGCTGTTTTTT. Its translation: CASSLARLAGPQNTGELFF.

The chain employs TRBV7-2 and TRBJ2-6, with D unresolved. Per the germline V gene, CDR1 is SGHTA and CDR2 is FQGNSA. The CDR3 contains 15 residues. V lost 2 bases to trimming and J lost 2 bases, with 7 bases between them. As DNA, the CDR3 is TGTGCCAGCAGCTTATATGGGCCTGGGGCCAACGTCCTGACTTTC. This codes for CASSLYGPGANVLTF.

This clone has more than one count but fewer than ten. CDR3 loop: CASSMGTGAAAQETQYF. The CDR3 coding sequence is TGTGCCAGTAGTATGGGGACAGGGGCCGCTGCCCAAGAGACCCAGTACTTC. This rearrangement joins TRBV19 to TRBJ2-5; 10 nucleotides match TRBD1. V was pared by 3 bases and J by 1 base, with 8 bases of the junction left unmatched. Germline V gives CDR1 LNHDA, CDR2 SQIVND (reference sequence). The CDR3 contains 17 residues.